The entry that follows covers one T cell receptor (beta chain) sequence. This entry belongs to a study of blood T cell repertoires in COVID-19. On the study more broadly: There were acute and convalescent COVID-19 samples, and they came from the United States, Italy and Spain. PBMCs, B-cell-depleted T cells, or T cells were the source of the cDNA or gDNA that made up the material.

Trimming cost V 7 bases and J 3 bases, with 18 bases left between them. Germline values: CDR1 MNHEY, CDR2 SVGAGI. The CDR3 runs to 15 residues. In the original processing: It was from reference gene primer amplification that nucleated cell counts were estimated. Measured with immunoSEQ multiplex PCR; TCRdb has only the in-frame clones, and not every one. V and J calls plus clone size are reproduced from that table; the DNA served to infer D and trimming. The sample has 170,000 or so clones, approximately 86% seen once. Specimen: peripheral blood. The V call is TRBV6-5, the J call TRBJ1-1; weak D call: TRBD1 (6 bases). The sequence was collected from a middle-aged man with active or convalescent COVID-19. The CDR3 loop is CASNLLGQPYTEAFF. The CDR3 coding sequence is TGTGCCAGCAATTTACTTGGACAGCCCTACACTGAAGCTTTCTTT.